The following is a T cell receptor (beta chain) sequence with its context. As yet, its antigen is unknown. Prior to sequencing, the ViraFEST assay stimulated PBMC with viral peptide pools, which expanded the antigen-specific CD4+ T cells. Once cultured for roughly ten days, the cells underwent separation to obtain CD4+ T cells. Half-medium replacement with IL-2 medium occurred on days 3 and 7. Profiling relied on immunoSEQ multiplex PCR, and the TCRdb table lists in-frame clones only, not all of them. The sample has some 59,000 clones, roughly 80% seen once. This specimen belongs to a study of vaccination effects on CD4 cells after COVID-19. For the study at large: Every participant took two doses of the BNT162b2 or mRNA-1273 vaccine. The study, taken as a whole, reports: Cross-reactivity toward common cold coronaviruses was confined to only 1 of 255 vaccine-induced clones in healthy vaccinees. Marked clonal contraction was seen late after vaccination (in both infection- and vaccine-induced clones).

This CDR3 has 16 residues. The trim removed 0 bases at V and 6 bases at J, leaving 5 bases unmatched. Germline CDR1 and CDR2: MNHEY and SVGAGI. The chain couples TRBV6-5 to TRBJ2-2, with TRBD2 identical over 9 bases. This sequence was found in a human donor who received a COVID-19 vaccine. The specimen was CD4+ T cells from PBMCs cultured with HCoV-229E spike peptides, collected before COVID-19 vaccination. The CDR3 nucleotides read TGTGCCAGCAGTTACTCGGGCGGGGGGGCCTCCGGGGAGCTGTTTTTT. It is translated as CASSYSGGGASGELFF.